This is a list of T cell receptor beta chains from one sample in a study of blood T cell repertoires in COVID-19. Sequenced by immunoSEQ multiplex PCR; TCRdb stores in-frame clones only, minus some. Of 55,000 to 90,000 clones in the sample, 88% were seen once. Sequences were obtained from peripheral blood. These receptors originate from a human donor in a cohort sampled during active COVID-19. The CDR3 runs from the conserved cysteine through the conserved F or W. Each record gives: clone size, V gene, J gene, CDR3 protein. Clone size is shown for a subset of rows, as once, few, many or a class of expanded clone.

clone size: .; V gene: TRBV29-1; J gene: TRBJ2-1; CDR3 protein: CSVTQLAGAGSYEQFF
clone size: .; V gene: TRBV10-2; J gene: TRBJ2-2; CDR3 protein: CASQGDTGELFF
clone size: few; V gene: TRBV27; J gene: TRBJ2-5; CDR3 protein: CASSTRRDRGQETQYF
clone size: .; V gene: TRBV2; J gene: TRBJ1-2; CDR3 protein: CASSVSRQGAYGYTF
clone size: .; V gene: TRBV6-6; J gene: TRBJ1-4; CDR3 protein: CASSYGTGAEKLFF
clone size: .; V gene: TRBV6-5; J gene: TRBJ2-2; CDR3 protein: CASSYSYLANTGELFF
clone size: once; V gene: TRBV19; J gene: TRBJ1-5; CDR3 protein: CATQIMTGSQPQHF
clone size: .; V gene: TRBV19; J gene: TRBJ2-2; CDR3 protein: CASSILAKNTGELFF
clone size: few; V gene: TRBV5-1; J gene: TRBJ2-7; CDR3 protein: CASSYPSTLYEQYF
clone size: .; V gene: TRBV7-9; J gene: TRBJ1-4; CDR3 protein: CASSLVTPSGEKLFF
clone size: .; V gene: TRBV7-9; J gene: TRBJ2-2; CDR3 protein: CASSLLPVTGELFF
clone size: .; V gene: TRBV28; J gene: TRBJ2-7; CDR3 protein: CASSGQGPSITYEQYF
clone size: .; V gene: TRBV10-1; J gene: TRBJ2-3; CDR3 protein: CASSELVTSGSWTDTQYF
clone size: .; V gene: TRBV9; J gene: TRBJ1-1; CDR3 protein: CASSVEGMGQEAFF
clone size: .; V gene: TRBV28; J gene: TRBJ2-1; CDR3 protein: CASSLSSGTTYNEQFF
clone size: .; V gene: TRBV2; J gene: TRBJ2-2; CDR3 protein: CASSEGDTGELFF
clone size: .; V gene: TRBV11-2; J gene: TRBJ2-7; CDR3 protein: CASRLTGSYEQYF
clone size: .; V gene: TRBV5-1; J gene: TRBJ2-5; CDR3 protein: CASSLGQQETQYF
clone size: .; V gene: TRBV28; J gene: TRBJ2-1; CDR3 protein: CASSSPGLAGNEQFF
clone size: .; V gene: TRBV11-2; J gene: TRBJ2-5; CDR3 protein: CASSLARGREWETQYF
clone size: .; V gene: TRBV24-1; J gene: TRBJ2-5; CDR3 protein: CATSTHRGRAETQYF
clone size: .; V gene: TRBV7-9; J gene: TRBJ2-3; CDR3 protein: CASSSQGVDTQYF
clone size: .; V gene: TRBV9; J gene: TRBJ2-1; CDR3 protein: CASSDPGLAGRNEQFF
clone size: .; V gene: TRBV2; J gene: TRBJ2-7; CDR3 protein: CASSEGGSGWYNEQYF
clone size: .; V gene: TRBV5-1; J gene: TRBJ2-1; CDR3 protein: CASSLASGIGEQFF
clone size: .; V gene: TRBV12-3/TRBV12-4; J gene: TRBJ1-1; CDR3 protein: CASSLRVTEAFF
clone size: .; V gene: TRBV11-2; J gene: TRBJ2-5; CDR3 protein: CASSLAGEQETQYF
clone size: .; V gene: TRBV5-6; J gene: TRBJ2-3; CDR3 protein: CASSLLRDTQYF
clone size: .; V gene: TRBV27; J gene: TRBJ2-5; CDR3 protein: CASSPGTGLRETQYF
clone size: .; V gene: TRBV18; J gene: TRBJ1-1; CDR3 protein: CASSPRDRNTEAFF
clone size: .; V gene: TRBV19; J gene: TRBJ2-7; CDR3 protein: CASTLGQGGFNEQYF
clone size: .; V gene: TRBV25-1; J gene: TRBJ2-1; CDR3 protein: CASSLTRQGNNEQFF
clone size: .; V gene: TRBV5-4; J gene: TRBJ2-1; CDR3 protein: CASSPFESDNEQFF
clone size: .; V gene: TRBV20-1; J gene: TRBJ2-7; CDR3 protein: CSASSGSGSAYEQYF
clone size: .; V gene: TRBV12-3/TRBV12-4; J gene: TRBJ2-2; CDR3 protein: CASRPDQREELFF
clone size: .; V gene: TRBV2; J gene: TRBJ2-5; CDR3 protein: CASSIPGLQETQYF